Each of the 29 T cell receptor beta chains below was sequenced from the same sample in a study of T-cell memory formation after mild COVID-19. Each CDR3 protein gets one entry after TCRdb re-called the 5' RACE reads with MiXCR. The sample carries 550,000 to 700,000 distinct CDR3 sequences, around 16% recorded once. Sequencing was carried out using PBMCs or a T cell subset sorted from them (not recorded which). These receptors were taken from an adult woman who had mild COVID-19 (a few samples of this study predate the infection). Cell type and time point are not known.

The table lists this clonotype with a few counts. The V and J genes are TRBV5-1 and TRBJ1-1; D gene uncertain. Trimming took 5 bases from V and 4 from J, leaving 12 bases between them. Germline V gives CDR1 SGHRS, CDR2 YFSETQ. CDR3 size: 13 residues. For the CDR3, the DNA is TGCGCCAGCAGGAAACGGGGAGCCACTGAAGCTTTCTTT. It yields the protein CASRKRGATEAFF.

This clonotype was counted only a few times. The chain recombines TRBV10-3 with TRBJ1-5, with 9 bases aligning to TRBD1. With 2 bases clipped from V and 7 bases from J, the junction kept 6 bases outside the gene matches. Germline V CDR1 and CDR2: ENHRY, SYGVKD. This CDR3 comprises 15 residues. The CDR3 DNA is TGTGCCATCAGTGAGGGACAGGGGAAGGTACAGCCCCAGCATTTT. Translating it yields CAISEGQGKVQPQHF.

This clonotype was recorded a few times. The chain recombines TRBV11-2 with TRBJ2-5; TRBD1 agrees at 7 bases. There are 16 residues in the CDR3. Looked up from germline, CDR1 is SGHAT and CDR2 is FQNNGV. Trimming at V came to 3 bases and at J to 2 bases, leaving 9 bases not matched to a gene. The CDR3 coding sequence is TGTGCCAGCAGCTTGGGCACAGGGGTTATTCAAGAGACCCAGTACTTC. Its translation is CASSLGTGVIQETQYF.

V is TRBV7-8 and J is TRBJ1-1; the match to TRBD1 covers 7 bases. CDR1 is SGHVS and CDR2 is FQNEAQ in the germline V gene. V shed 6 bases and J 6 bases; nucleotides not matched to a gene: 13. The CDR3 consists of 15 residues. Here the CDR3 DNA reads TGTGCCAGCAGTTATAGACAGGGAGGGGGCCCTGAAGCTTTCTTT. Translated: CASSYRQGGGPEAFF.

V is TRBV11-2 and J is TRBJ2-1; 10 nucleotides match TRBD1. Looked up from germline, CDR1 is SGHAT and CDR2 is FQNNGV. The trim removed 4 bases at V and 8 bases at J, leaving 8 bases unmatched. The CDR3 consists of 15 residues. CDR3 sequence: CASSYPDRGYHEQFF. CDR3 DNA sequence: TGTGCCAGCAGCTATCCGGACAGGGGGTACCATGAGCAGTTCTTC.

The V gene is TRBV27, the J gene TRBJ2-3, with a tentative D call TRBD1 (6 bases). V lost 3 bases to trimming and J lost 0 bases, with 10 bases between them. The germline gives CDR1 MNHEY, CDR2 SMNVEV (reference sequence). The CDR3 is made up of 15 amino acids. The chain's CDR3 is CASSFLGQSTDTQYF. The CDR3 DNA reads as TGTGCCAGCAGTTTTCTGGGACAAAGCACAGATACGCAGTATTTT.

V usage is TRBV12-3 or TRBV12-4 and J usage is TRBJ2-1, with TRBD2 matching 10 bases. The length of the CDR3 is 13 residues. Trimming at V came to 9 bases and at J to 4 bases, leaving 3 bases not matched to a gene. The CDR3 spells CASERGGYNEQFF. The DNA for the CDR3 is TGTGCCAGTGAGCGGGGGGGATACAATGAGCAGTTCTTC.

The gene calls are TRBV20-1 and TRBJ2-1, with 11 nucleotides matching TRBD2. The CDR3 is 14 residues long. Looked up from germline, CDR1 is DFQATT and CDR2 is SNEGSKA (reference sequence). V lost 6 bases and J lost 4; bases outside the gene matches: 5. CDR3 bases: TGCAGTGCGAAGGGACTAGCGGATTACAATGAGCAGTTCTTC. Encoded protein: CSAKGLADYNEQFF.

Here the CDR3 reads CASCEGNQPQHF. CDR3 bases: TGTGCCAGCTGCGAGGGCAATCAGCCCCAGCATTTT. The J gene is TRBJ1-5, the V gene TRBV12-3 or TRBV12-4; D remains unclear. The CDR3 loop spans 12 amino acids. V was pared by 8 bases and J by 2 bases, with 7 bases between.

In its sample, this clonotype was seen a few times. The chain joins TRBV15 to TRBJ2-1; the match to TRBD2 covers 10 bases. The CDR3 is made up of 15 amino acids. Looked up from germline, CDR1 is LNHNV and CDR2 is YYDKDF (reference sequence). Losses at the gene ends were 5 bases for V and 8 bases for J; bases not matched to a gene: 9. The CDR3, as DNA: TGTGCCACCAGCCTCCAAGCGGGGGGGCCCGATGAGCAGTTCTTC. Translation: CATSLQAGGPDEQFF.

In this sample, this clonotype turned up a few times. The gene calls are TRBV21-1 and TRBJ2-7. TRBV21-1 has pseudogene status. The CDR3 is 15 amino acids. The CDR3 spells CASSKGERSSYEQYF. The CDR3 nucleotides read TGTGCCAGCAGCAAAGGAGAGCGGAGCTCCTACGAGCAGTACTTC.

This clonotype was counted a few times. The chain uses TRBV20-1 and TRBJ2-1, with 11 bases matching TRBD2. CDR1 and CDR2 (germline): DFQATT, SNEGSKA (reference sequence). The CDR3 is made up of 14 amino acids. The V segment lost 5 bases and the J segment 4 bases; nucleotides outside the gene matches: 4. The CDR3 is CSALLAGVYNEQFF. The DNA for the CDR3 is TGCAGTGCTTTACTAGCGGGAGTGTACAATGAGCAGTTCTTC.

The V call is TRBV9, the J call TRBJ2-7; D might be TRBD1 (7 bases). Trimming took off 3 bases at V and 3 bases at J, with 16 bases between the two ends. Per germline, CDR1 SGDLS and CDR2 YYNGEE. The CDR3 spans 15 residues. The CDR3 sequence is CASSAGDRRFYEQYF. CDR3 DNA sequence: TGTGCCAGCAGCGCGGGGGACAGACGGTTCTACGAGCAGTACTTC.

This clonotype was counted many times. The chain carries TRBV11-3 and TRBJ2-1; 14 bases fit TRBD2. CDR3 length equals 17 residues. The germline CDR1 and CDR2 sequences are SGHNT and YENEEA. After removal of 1 base from V and 6 bases from J, the junction contained 5 bases not matched to a gene. CDR3 sequence: CASSLALTSGRANEQFF. The CDR3 nucleotides are TGTGCCAGCAGCTTAGCCCTGACTAGCGGGAGGGCCAATGAGCAGTTCTTC.

The chain couples TRBV11-3 to TRBJ2-2; TRBD2 matches at 7 bases. The CDR3 runs to 19 residues. V trimming: 8 bases; J trimming: 1 base; junction bases outside the gene matches: 19. Looked up from germline, CDR1 is SGHNT and CDR2 is YENEEA. CDR3 nucleotide sequence: TGTGCCAGCGGCCTTAGTCCATTTAGCGGCGGGAGGAACACCGGGGAGCTGTTTTTT. Translated, it gives CASGLSPFSGGRNTGELFF.

J is TRBJ2-3 and V is TRBV19; 8 nucleotides align to TRBD2. The CDR3 totals 16 residues. Germline V lookup: CDR1 LNHDA, CDR2 SQIVND (reference sequence). The V and J ends lost 3 bases and 2 bases, in that order; junction bases with no gene match: 7. For the CDR3, the DNA is TGTGCCAGTAGTATGGGAAGCGGGAGATTCACAGATACGCAGTATTTT. Encoded protein: CASSMGSGRFTDTQYF.

This clonotype occurred a few times. The chain links TRBV18 to TRBJ1-1; 7 positions match TRBD1. V lost 2 bases, J lost 1 base, and 4 bases stayed unmatched. Germline CDR1 KGHSH, CDR2 LQKENI. The CDR3 covers 15 residues. The CDR3 DNA sequence: TGTGCCAGCTCACCAAATCGGGACAGGAACACTGAAGCTTTCTTT. Translation: CASSPNRDRNTEAFF.

In this sample, this clonotype turned up a few times. This chain joins TRBV5-1 and TRBJ2-7, with a possible D match to TRBD2 (5 bases). Germline V gives CDR1 SGHRS, CDR2 YFSETQ. This CDR3 region has 15 residues. Trimming stripped 0 bases from V and 5 bases from J, with 15 bases between. CDR3 amino acids: CASSLEAAGKDEQYF. The CDR3 bases are TGCGCCAGCAGCTTGGAAGCGGCCGGCAAGGACGAGCAGTACTTC.

This clonotype was counted a few times. The V call is TRBV7-9, the J call TRBJ2-7; D call uncertain. Germline V gene data show CDR1 as SEHNR and CDR2 as FQNEAQ (reference sequence). Between the trimmed V and J ends, which lost 1 base and 5 bases, there was a span of 15 bases. This CDR3 contains 15 residues. CDR3 DNA: TGTGCCAGCAGCTTAGTCGGGCGCGTGGGCCACGAGCAGTACTTC. Its protein product is CASSLVGRVGHEQYF. Filled out from reference TRBV7-9 and TRBJ2-7, the complete variable domain reads DTGVSQNPRHKITKRGQNVTFRCDPISEHNRLYWYRQTLGQGPEFLTYFQNEAQLEKSRLLSDRFSAERPKGSFSTLEIQRTEQGDSAMYLCASSLVGRVGHEQYFGPGTRLTVT.

This clonotype was observed a few times. The J gene is TRBJ2-7, the V gene TRBV20-1; a possible D gene is TRBD2 (5 bases). The CDR3 has 14 amino acids. Germline CDR1 and CDR2: DFQATT and SNEGSKA (reference sequence). The V end was cut by 3 bases, the J end by 3 bases, with 15 bases between. This CDR3 reads CSASEGTDRYEQYF. CDR3 sequence (DNA): TGCAGTGCTAGCGAGGGTACAGATCGCTACGAGCAGTACTTC.

The chain is built from TRBV18 and TRBJ2-1; TRBD1 matches 8 bases. Trimming took 3 bases from V and 7 from J; bases not matched to a gene: 8. This CDR3 region has 15 residues. Germline V lookup: CDR1 KGHSH, CDR2 LQKENI. CDR3 coding DNA: TGTGCCAGCTCACCCCGGACAGGGCTTGGAAATGAGCAGTTCTTC. It translates to CASSPRTGLGNEQFF.

The V gene is TRBV11-2, the J gene TRBJ2-2; no definite D call. CDR1 is SGHAT, CDR2 FQNNGV, per germline. The CDR3 has 14 amino acids. The V end was cut by 0 bases, the J end by 8 bases, with 10 bases between. CDR3 region: CASSLDRLAGELFF. The CDR3 coding sequence is TGTGCCAGCAGCTTAGACAGGTTGGCGGGGGAGCTGTTTTTT.

V is TRBV12-3 or TRBV12-4 and J is TRBJ2-3; 10 bases align to TRBD1. There are 15 residues in the CDR3. Trimming at V came to 6 bases and at J to 4 bases, leaving 7 bases not matched to a gene. The CDR3: CASSRRDRGSDTQYF. The CDR3 coding sequence is TGTGCCAGCAGCAGACGGGACAGGGGATCAGATACGCAGTATTTT.

This clonotype occurred a few times. The gene calls are TRBV7-6 and TRBJ2-5; D uncertain. Germline V gives CDR1 SGHVS, CDR2 FNYEAQ. V lost 2 bases and J lost 6, with 19 bases in between. CDR3 length: 16 residues. This chain's CDR3 is CASSLFSLSVVQTQYF. CDR3 DNA sequence: TGTGCCAGCAGCTTATTCTCTTTATCGGTGGTACAGACCCAGTACTTC. The complete variable domain, with remaining parts taken from reference TRBV7-6 and TRBJ2-5, reads GAGVSQSPRYKVTKRGQDVALRCDPISGHVSLYWYRQALGQGPEFLTYFNYEAQQDKSGLPNDRFSAERPEGSISTLTIQRTEQRDSAMYRCASSLFSLSVVQTQYFGPGTRLLVL.

This clonotype was seen repeatedly, ten times or more. This sequence joins TRBV5-1 and TRBJ2-2; 8 nucleotides line up with TRBD2. The germline V gene has CDR1 SGHRS and CDR2 YFSETQ. This CDR3 contains 14 residues. V lost 6 bases to trimming and J lost 6 bases; unmatched junction nucleotides: 7. The CDR3 spells CASKMVAGPGELFF. The DNA of the CDR3 is TGCGCCAGCAAAATGGTAGCGGGACCCGGGGAGCTGTTTTTT.

This clonotype was observed at least ten times. The chain has TRBV27 and TRBJ1-1; TRBD1 agrees at 9 bases. Losses at the gene ends were 4 bases for V and 5 bases for J; bases not matched to a gene: 8. From germline, CDR1 is MNHEY and CDR2 SMNVEV (reference sequence). The CDR3 length is 15 residues. The CDR3 here is CASSSPRTGETEAFF. CDR3 sequence (DNA): TGTGCCAGCAGTTCCCCCCGGACAGGGGAAACTGAAGCTTTCTTT.

This clonotype has just a few counts. The V gene is TRBV14, the J gene TRBJ2-5; 7 bases fit TRBD1. The V gene end was trimmed by 3 bases and the J gene end by 7 bases; junction bases not matched to a gene: 11. Germline V gives CDR1 SGHDN, CDR2 FVKESK. This CDR3 has 15 amino acids. The CDR3, as DNA: TGTGCCAGCAGCCAGACACAGGGGATTGAGGGGACCCAGTACTTC. It specifies CASSQTQGIEGTQYF.

The chain joins TRBV28 to TRBJ1-2; D perhaps matches TRBD1 (6 bases). The germline V gene encodes CDR1 MDHEN and CDR2 SYDVKM. Trimming shortened V by 6 bases and J by 0 bases, and 17 bases separated the two germline ends. The CDR3 has 16 amino acids. CDR3 coding DNA: TGTGCCAGCAGCACCCTTTGGGACAAGCCTAACTATGGCTACACCTTC. Translation: CASSTLWDKPNYGYTF.

V and J are TRBV6-2 or TRBV6-3 and TRBJ1-2, with D unresolved. CDR3 length: 13 residues. The germline V gene has CDR1 MNHEY and CDR2 SVGEGT. V lost 7 bases and J 8 bases, leaving 17 bases between the germline ends. CDR3 loop: CASTVTPLRGYTF. CDR3 DNA: TGTGCCAGCACAGTTACTCCGCTCCGCGGCTACACCTTC.